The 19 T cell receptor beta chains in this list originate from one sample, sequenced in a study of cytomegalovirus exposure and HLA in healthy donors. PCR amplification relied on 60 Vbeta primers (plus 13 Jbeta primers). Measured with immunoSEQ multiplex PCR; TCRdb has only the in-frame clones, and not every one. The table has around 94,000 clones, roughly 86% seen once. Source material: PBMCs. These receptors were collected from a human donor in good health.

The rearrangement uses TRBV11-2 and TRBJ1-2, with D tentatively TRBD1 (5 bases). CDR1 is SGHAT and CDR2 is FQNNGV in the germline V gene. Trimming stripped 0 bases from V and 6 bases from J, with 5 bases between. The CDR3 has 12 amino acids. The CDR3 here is CASSLDRDGYTF. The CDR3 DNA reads TGTGCCAGCAGCTTAGACAGGGATGGCTACACCTTC.

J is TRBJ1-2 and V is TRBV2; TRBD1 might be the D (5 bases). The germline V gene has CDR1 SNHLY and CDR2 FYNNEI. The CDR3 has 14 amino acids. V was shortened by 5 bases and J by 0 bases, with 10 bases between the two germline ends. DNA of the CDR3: TGTGCCAGCAGTCGGGGGGAAGCTAACTATGGCTACACCTTC. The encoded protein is CASSRGEANYGYTF.

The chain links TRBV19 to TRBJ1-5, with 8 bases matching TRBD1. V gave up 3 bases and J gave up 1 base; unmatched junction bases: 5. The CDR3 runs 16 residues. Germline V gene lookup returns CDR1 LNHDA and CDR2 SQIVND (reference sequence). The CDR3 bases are TGTGCCAGTAGTATTGGGACAGGAGGGAGCAATCAGCCCCAGCATTTT. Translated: CASSIGTGGSNQPQHF.

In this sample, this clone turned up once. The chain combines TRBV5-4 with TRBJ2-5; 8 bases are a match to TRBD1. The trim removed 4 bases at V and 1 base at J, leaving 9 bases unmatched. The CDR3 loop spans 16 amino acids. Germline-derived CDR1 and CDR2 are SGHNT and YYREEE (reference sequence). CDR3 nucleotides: TGTGCCAGCAGCCTCGACCGTACAGGGGGCCAAGAGACCCAGTACTTC. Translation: CASSLDRTGGQETQYF.

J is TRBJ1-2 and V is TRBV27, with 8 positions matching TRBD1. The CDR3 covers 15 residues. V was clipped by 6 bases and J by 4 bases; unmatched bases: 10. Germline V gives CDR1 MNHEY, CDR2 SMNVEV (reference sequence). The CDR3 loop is CASRVRRQGPYGYTF. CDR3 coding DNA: TGTGCCAGCAGGGTTCGTCGACAGGGGCCCTATGGCTACACCTTC.

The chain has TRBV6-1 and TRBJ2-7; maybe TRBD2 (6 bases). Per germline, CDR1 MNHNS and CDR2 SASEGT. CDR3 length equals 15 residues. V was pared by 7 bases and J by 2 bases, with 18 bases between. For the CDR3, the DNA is TGTGCCAGCACCACTGGGGTGGGGGGACCCTACGAGCAGTACTTC. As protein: CASTTGVGGPYEQYF.

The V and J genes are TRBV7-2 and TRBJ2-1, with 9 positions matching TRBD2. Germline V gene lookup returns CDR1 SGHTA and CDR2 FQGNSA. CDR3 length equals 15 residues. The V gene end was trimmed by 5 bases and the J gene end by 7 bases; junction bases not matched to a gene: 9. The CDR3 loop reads CASSQQVLAGNEQFF. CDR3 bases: TGTGCCAGCAGCCAGCAGGTACTAGCGGGTAATGAGCAGTTCTTC.

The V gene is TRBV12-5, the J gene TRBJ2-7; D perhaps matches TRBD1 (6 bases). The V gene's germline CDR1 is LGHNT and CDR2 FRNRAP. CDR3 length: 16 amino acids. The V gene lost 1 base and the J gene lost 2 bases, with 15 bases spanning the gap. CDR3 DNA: TGTGCTAGTGGTTTGGCACTGGACAGTAACGCCTACGAGCAGTACTTC. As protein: CASGLALDSNAYEQYF.

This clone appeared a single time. This CDR3 reads CASSLDTGPRSSGNTIYF. The CDR3 DNA follows: TGTGCCAGCAGCTTAGATACAGGCCCGCGCTCCTCTGGAAACACCATATATTTT. The chain joins TRBV11-2 to TRBJ1-3; D is possibly TRBD1 (5 bases). CDR3 length: 18 residues. Germline CDR1 and CDR2: SGHAT and FQNNGV. Trimming cost V 0 bases and J 0 bases, with 15 bases left between them.

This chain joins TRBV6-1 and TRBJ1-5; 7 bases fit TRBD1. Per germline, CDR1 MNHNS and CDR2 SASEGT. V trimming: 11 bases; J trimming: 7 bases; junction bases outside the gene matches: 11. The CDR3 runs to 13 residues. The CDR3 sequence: CAGQDRLGQPQHF. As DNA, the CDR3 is TGTGCCGGACAGGACAGGCTTGGCCAGCCCCAGCATTTT.

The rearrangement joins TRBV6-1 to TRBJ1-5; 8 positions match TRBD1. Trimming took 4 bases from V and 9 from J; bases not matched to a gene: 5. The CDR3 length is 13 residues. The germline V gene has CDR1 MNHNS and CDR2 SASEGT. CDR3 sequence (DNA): TGTGCCAGCAGTGCACAACAGGGGGGGCCCCAGCATTTT. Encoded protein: CASSAQQGGPQHF.

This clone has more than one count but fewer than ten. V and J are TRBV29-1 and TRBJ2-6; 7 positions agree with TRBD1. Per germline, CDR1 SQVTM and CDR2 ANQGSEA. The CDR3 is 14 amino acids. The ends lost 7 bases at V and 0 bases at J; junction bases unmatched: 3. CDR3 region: CSARGSSGANVLTF. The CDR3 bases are TGCAGCGCCAGGGGGAGCTCTGGGGCCAACGTCCTGACTTTC. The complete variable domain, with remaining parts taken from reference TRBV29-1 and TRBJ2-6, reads SAVISQKPSRDICQRGTSLTIQCQVDSQVTMMFWYRQQPGQSLTLIATANQGSEATYESGFVIDKFPISRPNLTFSTLTVSNMSPEDSSIYLCSARGSSGANVLTFGAGSRLTVL.

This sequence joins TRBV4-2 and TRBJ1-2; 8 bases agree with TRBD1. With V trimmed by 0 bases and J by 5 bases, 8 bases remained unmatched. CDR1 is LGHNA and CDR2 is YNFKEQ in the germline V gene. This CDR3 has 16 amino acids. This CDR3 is CASSQETGQAQYGYTF. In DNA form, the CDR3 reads TGTGCCAGCAGCCAAGAGACGGGACAGGCCCAATATGGCTACACCTTC.

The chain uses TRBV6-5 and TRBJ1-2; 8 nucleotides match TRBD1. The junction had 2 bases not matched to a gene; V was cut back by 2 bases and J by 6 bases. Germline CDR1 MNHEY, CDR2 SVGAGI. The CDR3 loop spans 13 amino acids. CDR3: CASSYQDRDGYTF. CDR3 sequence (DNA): TGTGCCAGCAGTTACCAGGACAGGGATGGCTACACCTTC.

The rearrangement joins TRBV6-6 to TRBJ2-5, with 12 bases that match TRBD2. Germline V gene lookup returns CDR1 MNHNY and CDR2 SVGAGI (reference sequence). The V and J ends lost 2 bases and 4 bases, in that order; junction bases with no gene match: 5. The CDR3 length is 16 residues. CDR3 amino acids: CASSYPTSGGLETQYF. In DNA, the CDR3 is TGTGCCAGCAGTTACCCGACTAGCGGGGGCTTAGAGACCCAGTACTTC.

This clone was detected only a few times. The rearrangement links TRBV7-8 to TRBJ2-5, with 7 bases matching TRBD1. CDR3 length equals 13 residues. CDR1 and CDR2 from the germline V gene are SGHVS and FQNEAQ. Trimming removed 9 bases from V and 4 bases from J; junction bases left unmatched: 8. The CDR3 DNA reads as TGTGCCAGAGCGACAGGGCCGGGAGAGACCCAGTACTTC. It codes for CARATGPGETQYF.

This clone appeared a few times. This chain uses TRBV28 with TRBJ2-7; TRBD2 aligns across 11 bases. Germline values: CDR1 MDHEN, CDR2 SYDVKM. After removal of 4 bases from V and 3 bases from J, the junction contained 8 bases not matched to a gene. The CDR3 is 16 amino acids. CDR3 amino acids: CASSSVSGRAFYEQYF. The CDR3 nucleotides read TGTGCCAGCAGTTCCGTTAGCGGGAGGGCCTTCTACGAGCAGTACTTC.

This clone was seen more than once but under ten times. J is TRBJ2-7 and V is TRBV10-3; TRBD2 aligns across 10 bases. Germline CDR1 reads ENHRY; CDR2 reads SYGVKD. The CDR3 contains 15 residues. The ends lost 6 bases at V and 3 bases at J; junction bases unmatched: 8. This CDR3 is CAISDPGLANYEQYF. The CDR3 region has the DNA TGTGCCATCAGCGATCCGGGACTAGCGAACTACGAGCAGTACTTC.

In DNA, the CDR3 is TGCGCCAGCAGTAGGACTAGCGGGATGAACACCGGGGAGCTGTTTTTT. This translates into CASSRTSGMNTGELFF. J is TRBJ2-2 and V is TRBV5-1, with TRBD2 matching 12 bases. The trim removed 5 bases at V and 1 base at J, leaving 3 bases unmatched. Germline CDR1 SGHRS, CDR2 YFSETQ. The CDR3 is made up of 16 amino acids.